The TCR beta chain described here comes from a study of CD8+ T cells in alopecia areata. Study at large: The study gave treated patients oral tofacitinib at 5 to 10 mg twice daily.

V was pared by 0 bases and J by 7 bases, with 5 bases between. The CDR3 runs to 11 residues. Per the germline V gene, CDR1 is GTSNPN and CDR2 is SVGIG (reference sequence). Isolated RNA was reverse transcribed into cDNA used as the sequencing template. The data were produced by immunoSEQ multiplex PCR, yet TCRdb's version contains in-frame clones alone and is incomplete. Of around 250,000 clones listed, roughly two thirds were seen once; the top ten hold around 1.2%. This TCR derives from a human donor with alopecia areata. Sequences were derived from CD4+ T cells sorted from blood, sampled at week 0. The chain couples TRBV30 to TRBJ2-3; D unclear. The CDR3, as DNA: TGTGCCTGGAGTGTACCCAATACGCAGTATTTT. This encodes CAWSVPNTQYF.